The entry below describes one T cell receptor beta chain. The protocol was immunoSEQ multiplex PCR, while the TCRdb copy is restricted to in-frame clones and leaves out a portion. The sample lists roughly 66,000 clones, about four fifths occurring once. The V gene end was trimmed by 4 bases and the J gene end by 5 bases; junction bases not matched to a gene: 7. The CDR3 totals 16 residues. The germline gives CDR1 SGHRS, CDR2 YFSETQ. This specimen comes from a study of radiotherapy plus CTLA-4 blockade in lung cancer. The chain joins TRBV5-1 to TRBJ2-7; 15 nucleotides align to TRBD2. The specimen was peripheral blood, collected from a patient treated with radiotherapy plus ipilimumab. This clonotype was sampled from a human donor with non-small cell lung cancer who had a partial response to radiotherapy plus ipilimumab. The CDR3 nucleotides read TGCGCCAGCAGCCCGGGACTAGCGGGAGGATGGGACGAGCAGTACTTC. Amino acid sequence: CASSPGLAGGWDEQYF.